This T cell receptor beta chain was observed in a study of cytomegalovirus exposure and HLA in healthy donors. The PCR used 60 Vbeta and 13 Jbeta primers. The data were produced by immunoSEQ multiplex PCR, yet TCRdb's version contains in-frame clones alone and is incomplete. This sample carries 150,000 to 200,000 clones, 71% of them seen once, and the ten largest clones take about 2.7%. Study conclusions and caveats: It was reported that the classifier diagnosed cytomegalovirus status with high specificity and sensitivity in both the original and validation cohorts. Previous analysis showed most TCR beta V segments were productive about 90% or about 30% of the time.

Worth noting for this clone: The antigen is unknown.

The CDR3 spans 16 residues. CDR1 is LGHNA, CDR2 YSLEER, per germline. V lost 4 bases and J lost 3; bases outside the gene matches: 5. The sequence was collected from a young woman in good health and CMV-seronegative. The chain employs TRBV4-3 and TRBJ2-7, with 14 bases aligning to TRBD2. The material sequenced was PBMCs. Here the CDR3 reads CASSPGTSGSIYEQYF. CDR3 in DNA: TGCGCCAGCAGCCCCGGGACTAGCGGGAGTATCTACGAGCAGTACTTC.